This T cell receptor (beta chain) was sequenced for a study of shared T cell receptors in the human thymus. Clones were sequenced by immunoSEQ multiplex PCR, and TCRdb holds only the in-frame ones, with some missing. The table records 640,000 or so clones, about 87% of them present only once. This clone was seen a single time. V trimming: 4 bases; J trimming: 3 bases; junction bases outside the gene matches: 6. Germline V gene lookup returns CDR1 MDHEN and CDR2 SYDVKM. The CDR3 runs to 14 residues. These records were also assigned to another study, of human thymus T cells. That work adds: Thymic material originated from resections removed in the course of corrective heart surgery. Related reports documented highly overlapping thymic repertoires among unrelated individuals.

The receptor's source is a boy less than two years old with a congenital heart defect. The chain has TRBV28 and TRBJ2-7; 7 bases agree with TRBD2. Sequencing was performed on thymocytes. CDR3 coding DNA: TGTGCCAGCAGTTCCCCCTGGGGGGGCTACGAGCAGTACTTC. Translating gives CASSSPWGGYEQYF.